This T cell receptor (beta chain) was sequenced for a study of Ad26.COV2.S vaccination and SARS-CoV-2 variants. Study results and limitations: Comparable non-spike TCR breadth was observed in vaccine and placebo recipients. Post-vaccination breadth of spike-specific CD8+ and CD4+ T cell responses was reportedly substantial. Placebo recipients trailed vaccine recipients in spike-specific TCR breadth.

Assay used: immunoSEQ multiplex PCR; TCRdb lists only in-frame clones, some missing. Of around 320,000 clones detected, around 90% appear once; the ten largest clones hold 3.4%. V lost 6 bases to trimming and J lost 4 bases; unmatched junction nucleotides: 9. The CDR3 is made up of 15 amino acids. The V gene's germline CDR1 is SGDLS and CDR2 YYNGEE. Turning to this clone: Antigen: not known.

Treatment described: approximately 18 received Ad26.COV2.S at low or high dose, single or two shots; roughly 5 received placebo; per-sample allocation not given. The samples date from day 63 after the first vaccine or placebo injection. It was Wuhan-strain SARS-CoV-2 spike that the Ad26 vaccine vector expressed. This receptor was taken from a person aged 18 to 65 who received the Ad26.COV2.S COVID-19 vaccine or a placebo. Sample: peripheral blood, taken in a trial of Ad26.COV2.S vaccine versus placebo. The chain recombines TRBV9 with TRBJ1-4, with TRBD1 matching 7 bases. CDR3 DNA: TGTGCCAGCACAAGGGGGCCCGTTGGTAATGAAAAACTGTTTTTT. Encoded protein: CASTRGPVGNEKLFF. Supplemented by reference TRBV9 and TRBJ1-4, the full variable domain reads DSGVTQTPKHLITATGQRVTLRCSPRSGDLSVYWYQQSLDQGLQFLIQYYNGEERAKGNILERFSAQQFPDLHSELNLSSLELGDSALYFCASTRGPVGNEKLFFGSGTQLSVL.